The T cell receptor (beta chain) under discussion was sequenced for a study of vaccination and CD4 T cells after COVID-19. Study observations and caveats: The rise in median SARS-CoV-2-reactive clonotypes, from roughly 22 to 38, was not significant.

In regard to this clonotype: Its specificity is unknown.

Germline V gene sequence: CDR1 MNHEY, CDR2 SVGEGT. This CDR3 has 17 residues. Germline trimming cut 0 bases from V and 1 base from J; bases unmatched to any gene: 5. Sequenced with the Oncomine TCR Beta short-read assay was DNA taken from cultured CD4+ T cells. TCRdb re-called the PCR reads through MiXCR, storing one row per CDR3 protein. The table shows more than 12,000 distinct CDR3 sequences, with nearly 80% occurring only once. Treatment here: roughly ten-day PBMC culture with coronavirus spike peptide pools or control peptides (ViraFEST assay). J is TRBJ2-1 and V is TRBV6-2 or TRBV6-3; 8 bases fit TRBD2. Specimen: CD4+ T cells from blood, cultured in vitro, collected after SARS-CoV-2 vaccination. This sequence originates from a human donor who received a COVID-19 vaccine. The CDR3 coding sequence is TGTGCCAGCAGTTACTCGATAGCGGGGCTATCCTACAATGAGCAGTTCTTC. It translates to CASSYSIAGLSYNEQFF.